This TCR beta chain originates from a study of shared clonotypes between healthy human individuals. Study-wide results and caveats: Generally, naive subsets (rather than memory subsets) showed larger estimated richness. Among donors, clonotype sharing was expected to be affected by sequencing depth.

Investigators divided CD4+ cells into CD45RA+ naive and CD45RA-negative memory subsets. CDR1 and CDR2 from the germline V gene are SGHTA and FQGTGA. This CDR3 has 15 residues. Trimming removed 5 bases at V and 5 bases at J, with 18 bases between. On this clone: Its target is not known.

Using immunoSEQ multiplex PCR, the repertoire was profiled, and TCRdb retains in-frame clones only, with some absent. The sample lists approximately 2.5 million clones; approximately 94% were seen once. The chain joins TRBV7-3 to TRBJ2-5; D is tentatively TRBD1 or TRBD2 (6 bases each). The sequence was obtained from a man younger than 35 in good health. Sequenced material: naive CD4+ T cells sorted from blood. Subset denoted: CD45RA+ positively selected. The CDR3 bases are TGTGCCAGCAGCGGAGGGGGGCGCCCGGGGGAGACCCAGTACTTC. Residues: CASSGGGRPGETQYF.